The clone carrying this T cell receptor (beta chain) was observed many times. What it binds is unknown. The CDR3 totals 16 residues. Germline-derived CDR1 and CDR2 are SGDLS and YYNGEE. Trimming left V 3 bases short and J 0 bases short, with 15 bases between. Researchers built TCR beta libraries using quantitative 5'-RACE with molecular barcodes. A single record per CDR3 protein comes from TCRdb applying MiXCR to the 5' RACE reads. The sample yields approximately 9,400 distinct CDR3 sequences, 3% to 5% seen once. This entry is derived from a study of CD8 T cells in ankylosing spondylitis. Study-wide points: Certain motif variants had earlier appeared in reactive arthritis synovial fluid and blood. Significantly higher representation of disease-linked clones was reported for matched ankylosing spondylitis synovial fluid.

This TCR derives from a female donor with ankylosing spondylitis or in good health (not recorded which). This chain connects TRBV9 to TRBJ1-1; D call uncertain. Sequencing was performed on blood, either unsorted or a sorted T cell fraction (not recorded which). CDR3 in DNA: TGTGCCAGCAGCGCGGCCCTGTCTGACATGAACACTGAAGCTTTCTTT. This encodes CASSAALSDMNTEAFF.